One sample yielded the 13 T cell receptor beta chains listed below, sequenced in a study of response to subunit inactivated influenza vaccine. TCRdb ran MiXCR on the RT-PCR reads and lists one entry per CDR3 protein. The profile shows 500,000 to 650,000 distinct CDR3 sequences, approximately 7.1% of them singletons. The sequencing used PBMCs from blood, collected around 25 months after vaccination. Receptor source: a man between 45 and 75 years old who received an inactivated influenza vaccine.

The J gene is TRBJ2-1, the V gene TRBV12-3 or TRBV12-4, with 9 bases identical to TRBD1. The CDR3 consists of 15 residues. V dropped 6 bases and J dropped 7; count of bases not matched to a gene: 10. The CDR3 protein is CASSRTGGSGNEQFF. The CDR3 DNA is TGTGCCAGCAGCCGCACAGGGGGCTCGGGGAATGAGCAGTTCTTC.

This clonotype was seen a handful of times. Here the CDR3 DNA reads TGTGCCAGCAGTTTAGGGCGGGGGGCAAGGAATGAGCAGTTCTTC. This codes for CASSLGRGARNEQFF. The genes are TRBV12-3 or TRBV12-4 and TRBJ2-1; TRBD2 aligns across 8 bases. After removal of 1 base from V and 7 bases from J, the junction contained 6 bases not matched to a gene. The CDR3 is 15 residues long.

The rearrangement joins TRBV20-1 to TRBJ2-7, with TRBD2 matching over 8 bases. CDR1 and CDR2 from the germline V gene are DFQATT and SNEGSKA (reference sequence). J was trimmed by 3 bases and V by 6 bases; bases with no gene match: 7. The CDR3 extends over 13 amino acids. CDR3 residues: CSAASGSGYEQYF. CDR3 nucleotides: TGCAGTGCCGCAAGCGGGAGTGGCTACGAGCAGTACTTC.

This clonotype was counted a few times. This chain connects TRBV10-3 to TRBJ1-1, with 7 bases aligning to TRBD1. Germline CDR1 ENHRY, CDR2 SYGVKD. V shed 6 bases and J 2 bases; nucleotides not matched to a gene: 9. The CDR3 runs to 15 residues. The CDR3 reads CAIRGVGQANTEAFF. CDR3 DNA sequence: TGTGCCATCAGAGGGGTTGGACAGGCAAACACTGAAGCTTTCTTT.

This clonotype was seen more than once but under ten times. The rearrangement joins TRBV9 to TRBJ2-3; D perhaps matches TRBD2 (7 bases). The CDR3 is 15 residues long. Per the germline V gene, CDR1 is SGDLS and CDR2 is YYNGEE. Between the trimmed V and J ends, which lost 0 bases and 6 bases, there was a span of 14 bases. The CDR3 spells CASSVDIWGGDTQYF. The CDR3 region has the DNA TGTGCCAGCAGCGTAGATATCTGGGGGGGCGATACGCAGTATTTT.

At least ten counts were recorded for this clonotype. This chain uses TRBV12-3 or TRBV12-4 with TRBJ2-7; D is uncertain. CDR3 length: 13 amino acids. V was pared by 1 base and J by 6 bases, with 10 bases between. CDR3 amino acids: CASSLGTLGEQYF. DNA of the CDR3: TGTGCCAGCAGTTTAGGAACCCTGGGCGAGCAGTACTTC.

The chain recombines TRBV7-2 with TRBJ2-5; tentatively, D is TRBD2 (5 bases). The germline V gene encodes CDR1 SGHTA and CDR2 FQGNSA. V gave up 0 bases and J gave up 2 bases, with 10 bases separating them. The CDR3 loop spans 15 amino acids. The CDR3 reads CASSLAQVAQETQYF. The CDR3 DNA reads TGTGCCAGCAGCTTAGCGCAGGTAGCGCAAGAGACCCAGTACTTC. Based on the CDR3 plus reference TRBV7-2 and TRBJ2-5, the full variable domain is GAGVSQSPSNKVTEKGKDVELRCDPISGHTALYWYRQSLGQGLEFLIYFQGNSAPDKSGLPSDRFSAERTGGSVSTLTIQRTQQEDSAVYLCASSLAQVAQETQYFGPGTRLLVL.

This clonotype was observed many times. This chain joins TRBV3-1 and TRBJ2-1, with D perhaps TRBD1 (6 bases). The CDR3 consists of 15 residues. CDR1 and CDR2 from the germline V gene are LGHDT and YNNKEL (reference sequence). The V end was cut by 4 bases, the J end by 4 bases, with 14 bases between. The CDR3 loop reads CASSPSHRAYNEQFF. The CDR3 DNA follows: TGTGCCAGCAGCCCGTCCCACAGGGCGTACAATGAGCAGTTCTTC.

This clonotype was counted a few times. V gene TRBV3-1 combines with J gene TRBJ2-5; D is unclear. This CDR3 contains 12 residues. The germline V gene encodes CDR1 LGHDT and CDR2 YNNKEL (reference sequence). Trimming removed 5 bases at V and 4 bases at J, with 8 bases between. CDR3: CASSGRGETQYF. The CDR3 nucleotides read TGTGCCAGCAGCGGACGTGGAGAGACCCAGTACTTC.

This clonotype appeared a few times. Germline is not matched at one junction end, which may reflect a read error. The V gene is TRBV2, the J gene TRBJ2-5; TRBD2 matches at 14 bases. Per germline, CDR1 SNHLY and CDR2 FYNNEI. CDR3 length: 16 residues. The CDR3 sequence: CASREGTSGGLSAQYF. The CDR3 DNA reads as TGTGCCAGCAGGGAAGGGACTAGCGGGGGACTGTCGGCCCAGTACTTC.

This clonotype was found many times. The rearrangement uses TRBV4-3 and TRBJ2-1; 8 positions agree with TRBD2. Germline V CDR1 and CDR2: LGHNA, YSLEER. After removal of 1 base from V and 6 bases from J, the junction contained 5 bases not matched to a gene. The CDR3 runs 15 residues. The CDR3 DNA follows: TGCGCCAGCAGCCAAGCGTACCGGGAGGGCAATGAGCAGTTCTTC. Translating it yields CASSQAYREGNEQFF.

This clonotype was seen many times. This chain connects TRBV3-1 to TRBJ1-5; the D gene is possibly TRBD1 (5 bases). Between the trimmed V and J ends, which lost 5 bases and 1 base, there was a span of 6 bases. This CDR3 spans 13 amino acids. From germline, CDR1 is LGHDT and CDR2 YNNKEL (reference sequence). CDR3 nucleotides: TGTGCCAGCAGCGGGACCAGCAATCAGCCCCAGCATTTT. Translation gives CASSGTSNQPQHF.

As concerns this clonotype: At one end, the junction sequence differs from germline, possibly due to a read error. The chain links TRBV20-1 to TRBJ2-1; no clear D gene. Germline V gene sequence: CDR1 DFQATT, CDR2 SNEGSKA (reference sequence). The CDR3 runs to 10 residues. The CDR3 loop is CSASFNEQFF. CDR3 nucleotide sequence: TGCAGTGCTTCCTTCAATGAGCAGTTCTTC.